This note documents a single TCR beta chain sequence. The sample comes from a study of cytomegalovirus exposure and HLA in healthy donors. Researchers ran the PCR with 60 Vbeta and 13 Jbeta primers. TCRdb keeps only in-frame clones here, not all; method: immunoSEQ multiplex PCR. The sample carries about 110,000 clones, roughly 82% recorded once. Sequencing was carried out using PBMCs. The receptor comes from a male donor in good health and CMV-seropositive.

CDR3 nucleotides: TGTGCCAGCAGTTTACTAGCGGGAGAGACCTACGAGCAGTACTTC. The encoded protein is CASSLLAGETYEQYF. The chain couples TRBV6-6 to TRBJ2-7; 11 positions match TRBD2. The CDR3 is made up of 15 amino acids. The junction had 4 bases not matched to a gene; V was cut back by 4 bases and J by 2 bases. Germline values: CDR1 MNHNY, CDR2 SVGAGI (reference sequence).